The 13 T cell receptor beta chains below come from one sample, sequenced in a study of T cell responses to AZD1222 COVID-19 vaccine. Clones were sequenced by immunoSEQ multiplex PCR, and TCRdb holds only the in-frame ones, with some missing. The sample shows 150,000 to 200,000 clones, approximately 94% of them seen only once. Sequencing was performed on peripheral blood, taken on day 0 of AZD1222 vaccination. The receptors were sampled from an adult in good health.

This clone was seen only a few times. DNA for the CDR3: TGTGCCAGCAGCCGGGGGCAGGGGCTCTATGGCTACACCTTC. Translating it yields CASSRGQGLYGYTF. The J gene is TRBJ1-2, the V gene TRBV5-8, with D possibly being TRBD1 (6 bases). Between the trimmed V and J ends, which lost 4 bases and 4 bases, there was a span of 14 bases. Germline V gene data show CDR1 as SGHTS and CDR2 as YDEGEE. The CDR3 is made up of 14 amino acids.

The V call is TRBV6-5, the J call TRBJ1-5; no clear D. Per the germline V gene, CDR1 is MNHEY and CDR2 is SVGAGI. With 6 bases removed from V and 1 base from J, the gap between germline ends came to 7 bases. The CDR3 loop spans 13 amino acids. CDR3 loop: CASRTQSNQPQHF. CDR3 nucleotides: TGTGCCAGCAGGACTCAGAGCAATCAGCCCCAGCATTTT.

This sequence joins TRBV20-1 and TRBJ1-2, with D perhaps matching TRBD1 (6 bases). The germline V gene has CDR1 DFQATT and CDR2 SNEGSKA (reference sequence). V lost 3 bases and J 4 bases, leaving 12 bases between the germline ends. The length of the CDR3 is 13 residues. The DNA of the CDR3 is TGCAGTGCTAGTAGGCAGGGGATCTATGGCTACACCTTC. This sequence encodes CSASRQGIYGYTF.

This clone was found once. The chain recombines TRBV28 with TRBJ1-1; D remains ambiguous. Germline V gives CDR1 MDHEN, CDR2 SYDVKM. V was clipped by 7 bases and J by 11 bases, with 14 bases between them. CDR3 size: 11 residues. CDR3 nucleotide sequence: TGTGCCAGCACTGGCCTTCGAGAGGCTTTCTTT. It specifies CASTGLREAFF.

This clone occurred once. The V and J genes are TRBV28 and TRBJ1-2; no definite D call. This CDR3 is built from 13 residues. The V and J ends lost 5 bases and 4 bases respectively, with 11 bases between them. The germline gives CDR1 MDHEN, CDR2 SYDVKM. CDR3: CASSPSKVYGYTF. The CDR3 region has the DNA TGTGCCAGCAGTCCCTCAAAAGTCTATGGCTACACCTTC.

V usage is TRBV30 and J usage is TRBJ2-7; 8 bases line up with TRBD1. The CDR3 has 14 residues. Germline V gene lookup returns CDR1 GTSNPN and CDR2 SVGIG (reference sequence). Losses at the gene ends were 2 bases for V and 6 bases for J; bases not matched to a gene: 9. The CDR3 DNA reads TGTGCCTGGAGTAAGACAGGGGAAGGAGGCGAGCAGTACTTC. This encodes CAWSKTGEGGEQYF.

The CDR3 here is CASSLLQGTTEAFF. CDR3 in DNA: TGTGCCAGCAGTTTGTTACAGGGGACCACTGAAGCTTTCTTT. J is TRBJ1-1 and V is TRBV6-2 or TRBV6-3; TRBD1 matches 7 bases. V shed 4 bases and J 4 bases; nucleotides not matched to a gene: 6. The CDR3 is 14 amino acids. CDR1 and CDR2 (germline): MNHEY, SVGEGT.

This chain connects TRBV6-6 to TRBJ1-2; possibly TRBD1 for D (6 bases). This CDR3 has 15 amino acids. V was shortened by 4 bases and J by 2 bases, with 14 bases between the two germline ends. CDR1 is MNHNY, CDR2 SVGAGI, per germline (reference sequence). The CDR3 protein is CASSFQGIENYGYTF. In nucleotides, the CDR3 is TGTGCCAGCAGTTTCCAGGGGATTGAGAACTATGGCTACACCTTC.

This chain links TRBV6-5 with TRBJ1-5; the D is unclear. The CDR3 contains 15 residues. The V end lost 6 bases, the J end lost 2 bases, and 14 bases lay between the germline ends. The germline V gene encodes CDR1 MNHEY and CDR2 SVGAGI. In nucleotides, the CDR3 is TGTGCCAGCAGCTCCCGGGGAAGGGGCAATCAGCCCCAGCATTTT. It specifies CASSSRGRGNQPQHF.

The chain links TRBV9 to TRBJ2-1; D remains ambiguous. The V end was cut by 5 bases, the J end by 9 bases, with 15 bases between. This CDR3 has 13 amino acids. Germline V lookup: CDR1 SGDLS, CDR2 YYNGEE. The CDR3 region has the DNA TGTGCCAGCAGTCCCATGCTTGTAGGTGAGCAGTTCTTC. Encoded protein: CASSPMLVGEQFF.

The chain couples TRBV25-1 to TRBJ1-2, with 7 bases fitting TRBD1. With V trimmed by 6 bases and J by 0 bases, 10 bases remained unmatched. Germline CDR1 reads MGHDK; CDR2 reads SYGVNS. The CDR3 spans 16 residues. The CDR3 region is CASSPFDRESNYGYTF. For the CDR3, the DNA is TGTGCCAGCAGCCCCTTCGACAGGGAGTCTAACTATGGCTACACCTTC.

The V call is TRBV6-1, the J call TRBJ1-6; D is uncertain. The CDR3 has 13 amino acids. From germline, CDR1 is MNHNS and CDR2 SASEGT. V was clipped by 3 bases and J by 10 bases, with 10 bases between them. The CDR3 loop reads CASSELIESPLHF. In DNA, the CDR3 is TGTGCCAGCAGTGAGTTGATTGAATCACCCCTCCACTTT.

The J gene is TRBJ2-7, the V gene TRBV5-5; D may be TRBD2 (6 bases). The CDR3 extends over 14 amino acids. With 0 bases removed from V and 2 bases from J, the gap between germline ends came to 9 bases. In germline, CDR1 is SGHKS, CDR2 YYEKEE (reference sequence). The CDR3, as DNA: TGTGCCAGCAGCTTGGCTCGGACTACCTACGAGCAGTACTTC. Translating it yields CASSLARTTYEQYF.